The 8 T cell receptor beta chains below were found in one sample sequenced in a study of blood T cell repertoires in COVID-19. The protocol was immunoSEQ multiplex PCR, while the TCRdb copy is restricted to in-frame clones and leaves out a portion. The profile shows some 290,000 clones, roughly 93% of them singletons. Sequenced: PBMCs or T cells enriched from blood (not recorded which). The receptors come from a woman aged 40 to 50 with acute COVID-19.

The gene calls are TRBV27 and TRBJ1-3; TRBD1 aligns across 7 bases. CDR1 is MNHEY and CDR2 is SMNVEV in the germline V gene (reference sequence). The CDR3 is 16 amino acids. With 5 bases clipped from V and 1 base from J, the junction kept 8 bases outside the gene matches. As DNA, the CDR3 is TGTGCCAGCAGTCCCCTGACAGGGAGGTCTGGAAACACCATATATTTT. Its translation: CASSPLTGRSGNTIYF.

About this clone itself: Other nucleotide sequences from this sample produce the same CDR3. The chain has TRBV7-2 and TRBJ2-5, with TRBD2 as a possible D gene (6 bases). Per germline, CDR1 SGHTA and CDR2 FQGNSA. V was trimmed by 1 base and J by 2 bases, leaving 11 bases between them. The CDR3 length is 15 residues. CDR3 protein: CASSLVLARQETQYF. The CDR3 nucleotides are TGTGCCAGCAGCTTAGTGCTAGCGAGGCAAGAGACCCAGTACTTC.

This clone has only one observation. This rearrangement joins TRBV21-1 to TRBJ2-3; whether TRBD2, the table's D call, matches the DNA was not checked. TRBV21-1 counts as a pseudogene. The CDR3 has 16 residues. CDR3 DNA: TGTGCCAGCAGCAAACAGTCTAGCGGGGGGGCCCGGACGCAGTATTTT. It translates to CASSKQSSGGARTQYF.

The chain is built from TRBV5-8 and TRBJ2-2, with D hard to call. CDR1 is SGHTS, CDR2 YDEGEE, per germline. V lost 4 bases and J lost 7, with 8 bases in between. This CDR3 has 12 amino acids. The DNA for the CDR3 is TGTGCCAGCAGCCCTCAGGTCGGGGAGCTGTTTTTT. Its translation: CASSPQVGELFF. Complete variable domain (other parts from reference TRBV5-8 and TRBJ2-2): EAGVTQSPTHLIKTRGQQATLRCSPISGHTSVYWYQQALGLGLQFLLWYDEGEERNRGNFPPRFSGRQFPNYSSELNVNALELEDSALYLCASSPQVGELFFGEGSRLTVL.

The chain couples TRBV9 to TRBJ2-5, with 10 bases matching TRBD2. The CDR3 is 15 amino acids. The junction had 7 bases not matched to a gene; V was cut back by 1 base and J by 7 bases. Germline V gives CDR1 SGDLS, CDR2 YYNGEE. CDR3 nucleotides: TGTGCCAGCAGCGTAAGCGGGGGGGCGCCGGGGACCCAGTACTTC. Its protein product is CASSVSGGAPGTQYF.

The chain employs TRBV20-1 and TRBJ2-5; TRBD1 is a possible D gene (6 bases). The ends were cut back, 3 bases at V and 2 bases at J, with 13 bases in the middle. Germline-derived CDR1 and CDR2 are DFQATT and SNEGSKA (reference sequence). The CDR3 loop spans 14 amino acids. The CDR3 region is CSASPSRGQETQYF. The CDR3 nucleotides read TGCAGTGCTAGTCCTTCCAGGGGACAAGAGACCCAGTACTTC.

V usage is TRBV10-3 and J usage is TRBJ2-7; 7 nucleotides align to TRBD2. The V and J ends lost 4 bases and 2 bases, in that order; junction bases with no gene match: 5. From germline, CDR1 is ENHRY and CDR2 SYGVKD. The CDR3 loop spans 14 amino acids. The CDR3 here is CAISGREATYEQYF. Here the CDR3 DNA reads TGTGCCATCAGTGGCCGGGAGGCGACCTACGAGCAGTACTTC.

The chain joins TRBV28 to TRBJ1-6; a weak D match, TRBD1 (6 bases). Trimming removed 6 bases from V and 10 bases from J, with 13 bases in between. Germline V gene lookup returns CDR1 MDHEN and CDR2 SYDVKM. The CDR3 spans 13 residues. The CDR3 reads CASRGDKSSPLHF. CDR3 coding DNA: TGTGCCAGCAGAGGGGACAAAAGCTCACCCCTCCACTTT.